The entry below describes one T cell receptor (beta chain). Its cognate antigen is unknown. This sample was taken from a study of CD8+ T cells in alopecia areata. Study outcomes and limitations: Normal skin's resident alphabeta T cells are also sequenced in scalp samples.

Following extraction, RNA underwent reverse transcription to cDNA, which served as the sequencing template. Using immunoSEQ multiplex PCR, the repertoire was profiled, and TCRdb retains in-frame clones only, with some absent. The data show more than 95,000 clones, with approximately 42% seen just once and 1% to 1.5% held by the top ten. The investigators collected lesional scalp punch biopsies and peripheral blood from alopecia areata patients. The origin of this receptor is a human donor with alopecia areata. The sequenced material came from CD4+ T cells sorted from blood.

The CDR3 here is CASSPRLGQGILDEQFF. Here the CDR3 DNA reads TGTGCCAGCTCACCACGTCTTGGACAGGGAATTTTGGATGAGCAGTTCTTC. The chain joins TRBV18 to TRBJ2-1; TRBD1 agrees at 8 bases. The germline V gene encodes CDR1 KGHSH and CDR2 LQKENI. The CDR3 contains 17 residues. V lost 1 base and J lost 8; bases outside the gene matches: 13. Combining the CDR3 with reference TRBV18 and TRBJ2-1 gives the whole variable domain NAGVMQNPRHLVRRRGQEARLRCSPMKGHSHVYWYRQLPEEGLKFMVYLQKENIIDESGMPKERFSAEFPKEGPSILRIQQVVRGDSAAYFCASSPRLGQGILDEQFFGPGTRLTVL.